The T cell receptor (beta chain) under discussion was sequenced for a study of human T cells and chemical hapten exposure. Study observations and caveats: Sensitization with DPC brought no change to TCRs above 1 in 1000 in frequency.

TCRdb ran MiXCR on the RACE reads and lists one entry per CDR3 protein. The repertoire includes 150,000 to 200,000 distinct CDR3 sequences, more than 12% of them detected once, and less than 2% sits in the top ten. This clonotype has at least ten counts. Its antigen is unidentified. As for time point: patch test 1, 2 weeks after DPC sensitization. Treatment meaning: therapeutic diphenylcyclopropenone sensitization with weekly scalp DPC. The germline V gene encodes CDR1 SGHRS and CDR2 YFSETQ. This CDR3 is 17 amino acids long. The junction had 15 bases not matched to a gene; V was cut back by 4 bases and J by 6 bases.

The source was whole blood, collected in connection with sensitization to the hapten diphenylcyclopropenone (DPC). This clonotype was obtained from a woman aged 25 to 45 with alopecia areata. Some clones in this sample may be carry-over from other donors' samples. The chain carries TRBV5-1 and TRBJ2-7; 11 bases line up with TRBD1. CDR3 in amino acids: CASSPGQGVQRLGEQYF. The CDR3 DNA sequence: TGCGCCAGCAGCCCGGGACAGGGGGTCCAACGCTTGGGCGAGCAGTACTTC.